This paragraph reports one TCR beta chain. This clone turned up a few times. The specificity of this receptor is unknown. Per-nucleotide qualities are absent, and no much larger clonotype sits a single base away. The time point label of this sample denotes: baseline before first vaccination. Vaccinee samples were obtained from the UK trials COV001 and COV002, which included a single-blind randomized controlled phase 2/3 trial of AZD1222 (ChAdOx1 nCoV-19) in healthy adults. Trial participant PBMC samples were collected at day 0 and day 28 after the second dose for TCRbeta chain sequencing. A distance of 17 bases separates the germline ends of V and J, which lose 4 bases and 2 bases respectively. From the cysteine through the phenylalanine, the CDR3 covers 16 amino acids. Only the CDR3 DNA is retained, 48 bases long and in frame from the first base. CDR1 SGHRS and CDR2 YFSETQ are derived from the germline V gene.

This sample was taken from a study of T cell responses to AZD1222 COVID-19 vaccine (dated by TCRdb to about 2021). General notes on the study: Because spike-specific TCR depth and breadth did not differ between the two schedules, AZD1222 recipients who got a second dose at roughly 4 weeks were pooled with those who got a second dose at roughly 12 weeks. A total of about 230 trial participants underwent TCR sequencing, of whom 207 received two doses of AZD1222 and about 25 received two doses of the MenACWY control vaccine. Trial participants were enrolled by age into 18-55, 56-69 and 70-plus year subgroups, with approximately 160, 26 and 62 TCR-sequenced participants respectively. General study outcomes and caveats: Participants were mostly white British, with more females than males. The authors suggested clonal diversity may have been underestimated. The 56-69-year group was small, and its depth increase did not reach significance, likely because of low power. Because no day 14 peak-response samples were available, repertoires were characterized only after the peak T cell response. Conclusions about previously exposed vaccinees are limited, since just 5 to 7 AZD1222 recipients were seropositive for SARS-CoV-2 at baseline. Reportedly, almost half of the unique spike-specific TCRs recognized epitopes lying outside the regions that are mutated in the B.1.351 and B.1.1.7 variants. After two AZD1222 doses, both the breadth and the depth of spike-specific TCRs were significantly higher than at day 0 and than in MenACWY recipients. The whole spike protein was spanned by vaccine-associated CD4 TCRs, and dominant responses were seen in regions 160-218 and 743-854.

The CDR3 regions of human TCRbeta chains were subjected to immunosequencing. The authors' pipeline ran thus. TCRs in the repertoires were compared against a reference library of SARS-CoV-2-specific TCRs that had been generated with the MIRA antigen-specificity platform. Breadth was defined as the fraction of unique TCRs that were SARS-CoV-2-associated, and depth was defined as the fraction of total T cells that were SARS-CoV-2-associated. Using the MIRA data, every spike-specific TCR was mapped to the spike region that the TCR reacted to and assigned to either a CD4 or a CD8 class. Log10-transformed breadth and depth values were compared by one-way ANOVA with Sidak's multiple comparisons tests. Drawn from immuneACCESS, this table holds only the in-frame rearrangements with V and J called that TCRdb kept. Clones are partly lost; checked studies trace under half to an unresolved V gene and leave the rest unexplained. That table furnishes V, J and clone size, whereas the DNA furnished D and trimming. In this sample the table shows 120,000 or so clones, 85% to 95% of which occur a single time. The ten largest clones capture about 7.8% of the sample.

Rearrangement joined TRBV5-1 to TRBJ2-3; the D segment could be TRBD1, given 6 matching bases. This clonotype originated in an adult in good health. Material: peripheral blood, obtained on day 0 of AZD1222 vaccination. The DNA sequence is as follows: TGCGCCAGCAGCCCAGGACAGCTGCGGAACACAGATACGCAGTATTTT. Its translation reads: CASSPGQLRNTDTQYF. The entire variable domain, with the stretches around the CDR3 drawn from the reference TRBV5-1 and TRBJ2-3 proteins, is KAGVTQTPRYLIKTRGQQVTLSCSPISGHRSVSWYQQTPGQGLQFLFEYFSETQRNKGNFPGRFSGRQFSNSRSEMNVSTLELGDSALYLCASSPGQLRNTDTQYFGPGTRLTVL.